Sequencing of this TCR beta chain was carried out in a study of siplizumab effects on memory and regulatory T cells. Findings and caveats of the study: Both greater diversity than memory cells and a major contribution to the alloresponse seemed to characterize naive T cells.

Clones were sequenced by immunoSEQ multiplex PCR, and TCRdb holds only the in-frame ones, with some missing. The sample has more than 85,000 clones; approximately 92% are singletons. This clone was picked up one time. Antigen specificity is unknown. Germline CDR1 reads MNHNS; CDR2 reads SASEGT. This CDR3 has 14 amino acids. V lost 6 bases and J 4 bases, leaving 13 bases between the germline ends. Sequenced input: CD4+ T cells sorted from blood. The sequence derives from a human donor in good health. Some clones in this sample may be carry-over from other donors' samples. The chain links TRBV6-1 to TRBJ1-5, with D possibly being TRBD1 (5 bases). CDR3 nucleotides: TGTGCCAGCAGCGGACCGGGGGGTAATCAGCCCCAGCATTTT. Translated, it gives CASSGPGGNQPQHF.